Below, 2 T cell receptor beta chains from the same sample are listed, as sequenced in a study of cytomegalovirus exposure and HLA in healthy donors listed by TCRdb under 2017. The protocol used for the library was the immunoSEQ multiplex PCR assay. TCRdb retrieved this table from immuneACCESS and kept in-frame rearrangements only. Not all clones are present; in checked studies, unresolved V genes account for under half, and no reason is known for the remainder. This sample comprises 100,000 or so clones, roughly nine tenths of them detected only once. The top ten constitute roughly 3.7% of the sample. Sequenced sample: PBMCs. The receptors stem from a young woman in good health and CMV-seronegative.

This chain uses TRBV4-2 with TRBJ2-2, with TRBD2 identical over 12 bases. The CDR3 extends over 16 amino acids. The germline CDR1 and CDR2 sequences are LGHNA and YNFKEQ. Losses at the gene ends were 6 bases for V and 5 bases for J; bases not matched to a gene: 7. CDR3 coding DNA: TGTGCCAGCAGGGCGACTAGCGGGGGCCCTACCGGGGAGCTGTTTTTT. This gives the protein CASRATSGGPTGELFF.

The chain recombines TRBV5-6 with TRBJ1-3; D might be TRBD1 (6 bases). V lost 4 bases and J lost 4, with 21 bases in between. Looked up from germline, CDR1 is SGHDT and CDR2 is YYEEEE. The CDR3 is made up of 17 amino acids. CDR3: CASSLTQGISWGNTIYF. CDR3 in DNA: TGTGCCAGCAGCCTAACACAGGGAATAAGCTGGGGAAACACCATATATTTT. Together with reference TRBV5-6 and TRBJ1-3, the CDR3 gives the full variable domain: DAGVTQSPTHLIKTRGQQVTLRCSPKSGHDTVSWYQQALGQGPQFIFQYYEEEERQRGNFPDRFSGHQFPNYSSELNVNALLLGDSALYLCASSLTQGISWGNTIYFGEGSWLTVV.